This is a list of T cell receptor beta chains from one sample in a study of blood T cell repertoires in COVID-19. The method was immunoSEQ multiplex PCR; TCRdb's version includes in-frame clones alone and lacks a portion of them. The profile covers some 200,000 clones, with approximately 84% appearing a single time and approximately 7.2% taken by the ten largest. The source material was peripheral blood. All receptors come from a human donor with acute or convalescent COVID-19. The donor label of this sample is uncertain. The CDR3 runs from the conserved cysteine through the conserved F or W. Fields, in order: clone size, D gene, CDR3 length, J gene, V gene, CDR3 DNA, CDR3 protein. A D gene is named only where the DNA matches it firmly. The listing skips clone size in some rows; elsewhere it reads once, few, many or a size class.

- TRBD1 15 TRBJ2-7 TRBV28 TGTGCCAGCAGTTCCTTTGGACAGGGGAAATACGAGCAGTACTTC CASSSFGQGKYEQYF
- TRBD1 13 TRBJ2-2 TRBV2 TGTGCCAGCCGGACAGGGGAGGTCGGGGAGCTGTTTTTT CASRTGEVGELFF
many TRBD1 16 TRBJ1-3 TRBV9 TGTGCCAGCAGCGCTAACAGGGGAAACCTCGGAAACACCATATATTTT CASSANRGNLGNTIYF
- - 15 TRBJ2-1 TRBV5-1 TGCGCCAGCAGCTTGGCCCTGGATTCGAGGAATGAGCAGTTCTTC CASSLALDSRNEQFF
- TRBD1 15 TRBJ2-1 TRBV9 TGTGCCAGCAGCGTAGGGACAGGGGTCTTCAATGAGCAGTTCTTC CASSVGTGVFNEQFF
- - 12 TRBJ2-7 TRBV15 TGTGCCACCAGCGCCGGGGCCTACGAGCAGTACTTC CATSAGAYEQYF
- - 15 TRBJ2-4 TRBV9 TGTGCCAGCAGCGGTTCGACTGAACCAGTAGACATTCAGTACTTC CASSGSTEPVDIQYF
- - 17 TRBJ1-4 TRBV6-1 TGTGCCAGCAGTGAAGCTGGGGCGGGGGCAGACCATGAAAAACTGTTTTTT CASSEAGAGADHEKLFF
few TRBD2 17 TRBJ2-5 TRBV4-3 TGCGCCAGCAGCCAAGATCTTAGGGCTAGCGGGAGAGAGACCCAGTACTTC CASSQDLRASGRETQYF
- TRBD2 14 TRBJ2-1 TRBV5-1 TGCGCCAGCAGCTTGGGGACTAGCTCTACGGAGCGGTTCTTC CASSLGTSSTERFF
- - 17 TRBJ2-1 TRBV4-3 TGCGCCAGCAGCCAAGATTGGAGGGGGCTTGGGGTGAGAGAGCAGTTCTTC CASSQDWRGLGVREQFF
- TRBD2 20 TRBJ2-1 TRBV14 TGTGCCAGCAGCCAATACCGGCGGCTAGCGGGAGATTTGGGGCTGAATGAGCAGTTCTTC CASSQYRRLAGDLGLNEQFF
- TRBD2 16 TRBJ2-1 TRBV24-1 TGTGCCACCAGTGAACCCATTAGCGGGAGCGTCGATGAGCAGTTCTTC CATSEPISGSVDEQFF
- - 14 TRBJ2-7 TRBV7-8 TGTGCCAGCCCCTCAGCAGGGCCCCTATACGAGCAGTACTTC CASPSAGPLYEQYF
- - 15 TRBJ1-5 TRBV18 TGTGCCAGCTCACCCCAGAGCGGTAGCAATCAGCCCCAGCATTTT CASSPQSGSNQPQHF
- TRBD1 18 TRBJ1-5 TRBV7-2 TGTGCCAGCAGCTTAGGGCCCACCGGGACAGGGGGCAACCAGCCCCAGCATTTT CASSLGPTGTGGNQPQHF
- - 15 TRBJ2-1 TRBV10-3 TGTGCCATCAGTGATGGTAGGACTGTATACAATGAGCAGTTCTTC CAISDGRTVYNEQFF
- - 15 TRBJ1-1 TRBV6-5 TGTGCCAGCATTACCCCCAGACAGACCAACACTGAAGCTTTCTTT CASITPRQTNTEAFF
- TRBD2 14 TRBJ2-2 TRBV28 TGTGCCAGCCGTCAGCGGGAGCGCACCGGGGAGCTGTTTTTT CASRQRERTGELFF
- TRBD2 17 TRBJ2-3 TRBV7-3 TGTGCCAGCAGCTTAAGGCTAGCGGGAGGTTTCACAGATACGCAGTATTTT CASSLRLAGGFTDTQYF
few TRBD1 12 TRBJ2-7 TRBV19 TGTGCCAGAATGACAGGGCTGGGCGAGCAGTACTTC CARMTGLGEQYF